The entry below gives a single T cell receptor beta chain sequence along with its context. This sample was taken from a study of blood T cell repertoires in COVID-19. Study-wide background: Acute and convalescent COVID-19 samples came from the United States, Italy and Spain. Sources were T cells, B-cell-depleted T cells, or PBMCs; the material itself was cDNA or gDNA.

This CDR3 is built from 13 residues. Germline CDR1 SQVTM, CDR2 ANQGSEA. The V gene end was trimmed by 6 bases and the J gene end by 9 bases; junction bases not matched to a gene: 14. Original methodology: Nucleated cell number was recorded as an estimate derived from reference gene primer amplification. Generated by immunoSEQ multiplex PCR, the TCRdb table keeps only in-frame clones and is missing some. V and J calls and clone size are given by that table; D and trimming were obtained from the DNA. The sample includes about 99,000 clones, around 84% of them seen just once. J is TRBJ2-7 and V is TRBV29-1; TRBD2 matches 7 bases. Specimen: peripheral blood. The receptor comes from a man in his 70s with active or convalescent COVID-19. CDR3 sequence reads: CSVAPPGGGGQYF. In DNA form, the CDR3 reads TGCAGCGTCGCCCCGCCGGGGGGAGGAGGGCAGTACTTC.